A single TCR beta chain is shown here with its context. Its antigen is as yet unknown. This CDR3 has 14 amino acids. Per germline, CDR1 LNHNV and CDR2 YYDKDF (reference sequence). V shed 5 bases and J 6 bases; nucleotides not matched to a gene: 7. This entry comes from a study of cytomegalovirus exposure and HLA in healthy donors. Study findings and constraints: CMV serostatus alone was available as immune exposure information. It has been reported that TCR beta sequences accurately predicted the HLA-A and HLA-B alleles of most subjects.

A multiplex PCR was run with 60 Vbeta primers and 13 Jbeta primers. Some clones are missing from TCRdb's copy, which holds only in-frame ones; the method was immunoSEQ multiplex PCR. This table lists roughly 120,000 clones. Sequenced material: PBMCs. The chain recombines TRBV15 with TRBJ2-7; 10 bases line up with TRBD1. This TCR derives from a young man in good health and CMV-seronegative. The CDR3 sequence: CATSGDRGLAEQYF. CDR3 sequence (DNA): TGTGCCACCAGCGGCGACAGGGGGCTGGCCGAGCAGTACTTC.